One sample yielded the 17 T cell receptor beta chains listed below, sequenced in a study of human T cells and chemical hapten exposure. Time point given: pre-sensitization, week 0. Treatment indicated: therapeutic diphenylcyclopropenone sensitization with weekly scalp DPC. One entry per CDR3 protein, called by TCRdb with MiXCR from the RACE reads. The table lists about 110,000 distinct CDR3 sequences, approximately 12% of them singletons, with 1.6% in the top ten. This material consisted of whole blood, taken in connection with sensitization to the hapten diphenylcyclopropenone (DPC). The receptor set was obtained from a woman between 45 and 65 years old with alopecia areata. Some clones in this sample may be carry-over from other donors' samples.

This clonotype was counted ten times or more. The chain is built from TRBV11-2 and TRBJ1-6; no definite D call. Germline CDR1 and CDR2: SGHAT and FQNNGV. The CDR3 runs to 17 residues. V was pared by 5 bases and J by 7 bases, with 21 bases between. CDR3 in DNA: TGTGCCAGCAGCCTTTGGATGCGGCCCGGGCGAAATTCACCCCTCCACTTT. Its translation: CASSLWMRPGRNSPLHF.

The sample holds a few counts of this clonotype. CDR3 sequence (DNA): TGTGCCAGCAGGCCGAGGGGGCATGTCGACGAGCAGTACTTC. Its translation: CASRPRGHVDEQYF. The chain carries TRBV6-5 and TRBJ2-7; 7 nucleotides align to TRBD1. The junction had 10 bases not matched to a gene; V was cut back by 6 bases and J by 5 bases. Germline V gene data show CDR1 as MNHEY and CDR2 as SVGAGI. CDR3 length: 14 residues.

This clonotype was counted only a few times. This rearrangement joins TRBV7-9 to TRBJ2-1; tentative D call: TRBD2 (6 bases). V lost 7 bases and J 1 base, leaving 11 bases between the germline ends. The CDR3 is made up of 14 amino acids. In germline, CDR1 is SEHNR, CDR2 FQNEAQ (reference sequence). CDR3 sequence (DNA): TGTGCCAGCACTGCCCGGGGGTCCTACAATGAGCAGTTCTTC. Translating gives CASTARGSYNEQFF. The whole variable domain, remainder taken from reference TRBV7-9 and TRBJ2-1, is DTGVSQNPRHKITKRGQNVTFRCDPISEHNRLYWYRQTLGQGPEFLTYFQNEAQLEKSRLLSDRFSAERPKGSFSTLEIQRTEQGDSAMYLCASTARGSYNEQFFGPGTRLTVL.

The chain has TRBV28 and TRBJ2-3; D not certain. Trimming took off 5 bases at V and 4 bases at J, with 4 bases between the two ends. The CDR3 runs to 11 residues. Germline V gene sequence: CDR1 MDHEN, CDR2 SYDVKM. The CDR3 DNA reads TGTGCCAGCAGTATGGCAGATACGCAGTATTTT. This codes for CASSMADTQYF.

The V call is TRBV28, the J call TRBJ1-1; D not resolved. V was cut by 2 bases and J by 4 bases, with 11 bases left in between. This CDR3 has 14 residues. Germline assignment: CDR1 MDHEN and CDR2 SYDVKM. The CDR3 loop is CASSLIRITTEAFF. The CDR3 coding sequence is TGTGCCAGCAGTTTAATTCGGATTACCACTGAAGCTTTCTTT.

CDR3 sequence reads: CSASRAVGDTEAFF. The CDR3 bases are TGCAGTGCTTCTCGAGCAGTTGGGGACACTGAAGCTTTCTTT. The chain employs TRBV20-1 and TRBJ1-1; D unclear. The CDR3 covers 14 residues. V lost 5 bases, J lost 3 bases, and 16 bases lay in between. Germline values: CDR1 DFQATT, CDR2 SNEGSKA (reference sequence).

There are a few counts of this clonotype. The rearrangement joins TRBV11-2 to TRBJ2-5; 9 positions match TRBD1. The junction had 3 bases not matched to a gene; V was cut back by 4 bases and J by 3 bases. CDR1 and CDR2 from the germline V gene are SGHAT and FQNNGV. This CDR3 has 14 residues. The DNA for the CDR3 is TGTGCCAGCAGCTCCGACAGGGGGAAAGAGACCCAGTACTTC. Its translation: CASSSDRGKETQYF. The full variable domain, in which reference TRBV11-2 and TRBJ2-5 provide the parts outside the CDR3, is EAGVAQSPRYKIIEKRQSVAFWCNPISGHATLYWYQQILGQGPKLLIQFQNNGVVDDSQLPKDRFSAERLKGVDSTLKIQPAKLEDSAVYLCASSSDRGKETQYFGPGTRLLVL.

This clonotype has just a few counts. The genes are TRBV12-3 or TRBV12-4 and TRBJ1-5; 8 nucleotides align to TRBD1. This CDR3 spans 16 amino acids. With V trimmed by 4 bases and J by 0 bases, 5 bases remained unmatched. CDR3: CASSSRTGNSNQPQHF. CDR3 in DNA: TGTGCCAGCAGTTCACGGACAGGGAATAGCAATCAGCCCCAGCATTTT.

This clonotype was seen a few times. This sequence joins TRBV3-1 and TRBJ2-2; no clear D gene. Germline V CDR1 and CDR2: LGHDT, YNNKEL (reference sequence). This CDR3 region has 14 residues. Trimming stripped 2 bases from V and 4 bases from J, with 8 bases between. The CDR3 DNA is TGTGCCAGCAGCCAATCCAGGAGCACCGGGGAGCTGTTTTTT. This gives the protein CASSQSRSTGELFF.

This sequence joins TRBV2 and TRBJ1-5; D gene ambiguous. CDR1 is SNHLY and CDR2 is FYNNEI in the germline V gene. CDR3 length equals 15 residues. V lost 4 bases and J 4 bases, leaving 14 bases between the germline ends. This CDR3 reads CASSVLGTPNQPQHF. In DNA, the CDR3 is TGTGCCAGCAGTGTGTTAGGAACCCCTAATCAGCCCCAGCATTTT.

V usage is TRBV18 and J usage is TRBJ1-2, with a possible D match to TRBD1 (5 bases). The CDR3 loop spans 16 amino acids. The germline V gene encodes CDR1 KGHSH and CDR2 LQKENI. The ends were cut back, 4 bases at V and 0 bases at J, with 15 bases in the middle. Written as DNA, the CDR3 is TGTGCCAGCTCACTAGACAGTATCCCGTCTAACTATGGCTACACCTTC. Translating it yields CASSLDSIPSNYGYTF.

The rearrangement links TRBV7-6 to TRBJ1-1; D gene unclear. The V end lost 5 bases, the J end lost 0 bases, and 7 bases lay between the germline ends. This CDR3 comprises 13 residues. Looked up from germline, CDR1 is SGHVS and CDR2 is FNYEAQ. The CDR3 protein is CASSDDMNTEAFF. CDR3 sequence (DNA): TGTGCCAGCAGCGATGACATGAACACTGAAGCTTTCTTT.

There are a few counts of this clonotype. The gene calls are TRBV14 and TRBJ1-2; 9 bases are a match to TRBD1. Losses at the gene ends were 4 bases for V and 8 bases for J; bases not matched to a gene: 8. The V gene's germline CDR1 is SGHDN and CDR2 FVKESK. CDR3 size: 14 residues. The CDR3 nucleotides are TGTGCCAGCAGCCGCACAGGGGGCCAAATAGGCTACACCTTC. This translates into CASSRTGGQIGYTF. Full variable domain (outside the CDR3, taken from reference TRBV14 and TRBJ1-2): EAGVTQFPSHSVIEKGQTVTLRCDPISGHDNLYWYRRVMGKEIKFLLHFVKESKQDESGMPNNRFLAERTGGTYSTLKVQPAELEDSGVYFCASSRTGGQIGYTFGSGTRLTVV.

This clonotype was recorded at least ten times. The rearrangement joins TRBV29-1 to TRBJ2-5; D gene ambiguous. Trimming removed 4 bases at V and 4 bases at J, with 10 bases between. This CDR3 is built from 12 residues. Germline CDR1 and CDR2: SQVTM and ANQGSEA. CDR3 in amino acids: CSVGHGPETQYF. The CDR3 DNA reads as TGCAGCGTTGGTCACGGCCCAGAGACCCAGTACTTC. Full variable domain (rest looked up from reference TRBV29-1 and TRBJ2-5): SAVISQKPSRDICQRGTSLTIQCQVDSQVTMMFWYRQQPGQSLTLIATANQGSEATYESGFVIDKFPISRPNLTFSTLTVSNMSPEDSSIYLCSVGHGPETQYFGPGTRLLVL.

Many counts were recorded for this clonotype. The chain combines TRBV27 with TRBJ2-5; no reliable D call. V gave up 6 bases and J gave up 0 bases, with 8 bases separating them. The CDR3 totals 13 residues. Germline loops: CDR1 MNHEY, CDR2 SMNVEV (reference sequence). The CDR3 sequence is CASSASYQETQYF. CDR3 coding DNA: TGTGCCAGCAGCGCCAGCTACCAAGAGACCCAGTACTTC.

The V gene is TRBV7-9, the J gene TRBJ1-2, with D perhaps TRBD1 (5 bases). Deletions cut 3 bases from V and 4 bases from J, with 9 bases between. Per the germline V gene, CDR1 is SEHNR and CDR2 is FQNEAQ (reference sequence). The length of the CDR3 is 13 residues. In DNA form, the CDR3 reads TGTGCCAGCAGCTTCCGGGACGCCTATGGCTACACCTTC. It is translated as CASSFRDAYGYTF.

The table lists this clonotype with a few counts. The rearrangement joins TRBV5-1 to TRBJ2-2; D tentatively fits TRBD1 or TRBD2 (5 bases each). Looked up from germline, CDR1 is SGHRS and CDR2 is YFSETQ. The CDR3 covers 14 residues. V lost 7 bases and J 2 bases, leaving 12 bases between the germline ends. This CDR3 is CASRDLPNTGELFF. For the CDR3, the DNA is TGCGCCAGCCGGGACCTACCAAACACCGGGGAGCTGTTTTTT.